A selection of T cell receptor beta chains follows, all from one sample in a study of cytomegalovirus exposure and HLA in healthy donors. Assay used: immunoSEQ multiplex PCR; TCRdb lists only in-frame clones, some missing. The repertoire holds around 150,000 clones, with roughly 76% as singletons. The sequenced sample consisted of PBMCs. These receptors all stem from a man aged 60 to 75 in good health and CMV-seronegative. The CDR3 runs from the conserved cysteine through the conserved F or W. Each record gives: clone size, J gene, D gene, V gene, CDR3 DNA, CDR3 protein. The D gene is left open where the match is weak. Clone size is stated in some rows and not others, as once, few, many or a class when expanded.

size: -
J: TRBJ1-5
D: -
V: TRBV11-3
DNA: TGTGCCAGCGAGCAGGATCTTAGCAATCAGCCCCAGCATTTT
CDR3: CASEQDLSNQPQHF

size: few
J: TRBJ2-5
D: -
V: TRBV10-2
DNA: TGCGCCAGCAGTGACCGACAGACTGGGACCCAGTACTTC
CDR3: CASSDRQTGTQYF

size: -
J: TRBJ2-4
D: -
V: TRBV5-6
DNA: TGTGCCAGCAGCGTCCCGGGGTCCAAAAACATTCAGTACTTC
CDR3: CASSVPGSKNIQYF

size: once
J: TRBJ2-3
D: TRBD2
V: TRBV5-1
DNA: TGCGCCAGCAAGGGGCTAGCGGCTAGCACAGATACGCAGTATTTT
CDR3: CASKGLAASTDTQYF

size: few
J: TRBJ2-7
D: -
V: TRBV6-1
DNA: TGTGCCAGCAGTGAAGGTCCGTGGACAGCCTACGAGCAGTACTTC
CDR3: CASSEGPWTAYEQYF

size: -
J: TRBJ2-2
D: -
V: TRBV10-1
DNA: TGCGCCAGCAGTCGGGGAAACACCGGGGAGCTGTTTTTT
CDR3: CASSRGNTGELFF

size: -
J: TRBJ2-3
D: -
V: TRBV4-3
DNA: TGCGCCAGCAGCCAAGAACGCAGGAGCACAGATACGCAGTATTTT
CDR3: CASSQERRSTDTQYF

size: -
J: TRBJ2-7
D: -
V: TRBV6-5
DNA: TGTGCCAGCAGTTACATTCGGGACACCGGGTACTTC
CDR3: CASSYIRDTGYF

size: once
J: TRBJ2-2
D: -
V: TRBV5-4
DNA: TGTGCCAGCAGCTTGGCCGTCGGACAGAACGGGGAGCTGTTTTTT
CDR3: CASSLAVGQNGELFF

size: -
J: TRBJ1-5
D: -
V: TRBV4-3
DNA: TGCGCCAGCAGCCAAGACAGGTATCAGCCCCAGCATTTT
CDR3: CASSQDRYQPQHF

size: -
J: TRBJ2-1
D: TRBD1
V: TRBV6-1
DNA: TGTGCCAGCAGTGAAGGTCGGACAGGCAATAATTACAATGAGCAGTTCTTC
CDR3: CASSEGRTGNNYNEQFF

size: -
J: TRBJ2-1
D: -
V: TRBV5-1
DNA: TGCGCCAGCAGCCCGGACATGGCAACTTACAATGAGCAGTTCTTC
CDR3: CASSPDMATYNEQFF

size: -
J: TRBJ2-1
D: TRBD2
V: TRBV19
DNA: TGTGCCAGTAGTACGGGACTAGCGGGAGGGTGGGGTCGACGAAACAATGAGCAGTTCTTC
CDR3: CASSTGLAGGWGRRNNEQFF

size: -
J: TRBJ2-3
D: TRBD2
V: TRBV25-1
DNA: TGTGCCAGCAGTGGATCTAGCGGAAGCCCGGGAACAGATACGCAGTATTTT
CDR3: CASSGSSGSPGTDTQYF

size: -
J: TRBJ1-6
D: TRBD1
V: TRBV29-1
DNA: TGCAGCGTGTCACAGGGGAATTCACCCCTCCACTTT
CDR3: CSVSQGNSPLHF

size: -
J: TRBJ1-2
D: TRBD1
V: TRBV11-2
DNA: TGTGCCAGCAGCGCGTACAGGGGGCGCGACTATGGCTACACCTTC
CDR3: CASSAYRGRDYGYTF

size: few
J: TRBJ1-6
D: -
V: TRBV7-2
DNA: TGTGCCAGCAGCCCGGACAGCCATAATTCACCCCTCCACTTT
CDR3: CASSPDSHNSPLHF

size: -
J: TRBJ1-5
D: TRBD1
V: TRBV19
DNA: TGTGCCAGTAGGAGAGAGAGGGACAGTCTAAATCAGCCCCAGCATTTT
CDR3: CASRRERDSLNQPQHF

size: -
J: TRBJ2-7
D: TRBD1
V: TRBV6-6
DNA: TGTGCCAGCAGCCGTCGGACAGGTCATAACTACGAGCAGTACTTC
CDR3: CASSRRTGHNYEQYF

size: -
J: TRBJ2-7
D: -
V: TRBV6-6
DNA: TGTGCCAGCAGTCTACCCCTACAGGGCTCCTACGAGCAGTACTTC
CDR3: CASSLPLQGSYEQYF

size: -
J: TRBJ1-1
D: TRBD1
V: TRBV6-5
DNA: TGTGCCAGCAGTTACGGCAGGGGGCTGCGGGCCACTGAAGCTTTCTTT
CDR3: CASSYGRGLRATEAFF

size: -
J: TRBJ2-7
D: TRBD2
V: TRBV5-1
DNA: TGCGCCAGCAGCCTCGTTGGGACTAGCGTCTCCTACGAGCAGTACTTC
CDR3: CASSLVGTSVSYEQYF

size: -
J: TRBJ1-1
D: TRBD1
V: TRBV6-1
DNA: TGTGCCAGCAGTGCTAGGACAGGGTTTCAGGCTGAAGCTTTCTTT
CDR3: CASSARTGFQAEAFF

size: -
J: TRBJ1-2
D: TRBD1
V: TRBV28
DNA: TGTGCCAGCAGTCCGGGACAGGGAACCTATGGCTACACCTTC
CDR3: CASSPGQGTYGYTF

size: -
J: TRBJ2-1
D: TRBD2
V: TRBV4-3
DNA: TGCGCCAGCAGCCAAGATTGGATAGCGGGGGGACGTGGCAATGAGCAGTTCTTC
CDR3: CASSQDWIAGGRGNEQFF

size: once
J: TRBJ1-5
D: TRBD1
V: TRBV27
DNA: TGTGCCAGCAGTTTACGGACAGGGGATAGCAATCAGCCCCAGCATTTT
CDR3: CASSLRTGDSNQPQHF

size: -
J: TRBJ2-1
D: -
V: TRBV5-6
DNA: TGTGCCAGCAGCCCGGGGACTGGTATCGGTGAGCAGTTCTTC
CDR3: CASSPGTGIGEQFF

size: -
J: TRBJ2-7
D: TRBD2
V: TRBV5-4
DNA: TGTGCCAGCAGCTCCGGGACTAGCGGGAACTCCTACGAGCAGTACTTC
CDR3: CASSSGTSGNSYEQYF

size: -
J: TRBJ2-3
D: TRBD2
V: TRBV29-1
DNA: TGCAGCGCTGCGAAGAGTTTCGAAGCGGGAGTCCCAGATACGCAGTATTTT
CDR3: CSAAKSFEAGVPDTQYF

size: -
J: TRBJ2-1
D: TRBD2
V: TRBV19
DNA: TGTGCCAGTAGTTTTGTAGCGGGAGTAGGTAATGAGCAGTTCTTC
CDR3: CASSFVAGVGNEQFF

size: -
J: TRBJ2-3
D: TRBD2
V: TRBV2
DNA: TGTGCCAGCAGCAATCGGCTAGCGGGGGGTGATACGCAGTATTTT
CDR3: CASSNRLAGGDTQYF

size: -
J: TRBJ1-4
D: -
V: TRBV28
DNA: TGTGCCAGCAGTTTAGGAGGGGCACATGAAAAACTGTTTTTT
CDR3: CASSLGGAHEKLFF

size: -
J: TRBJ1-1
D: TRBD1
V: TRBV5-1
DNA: TGCGCCAGCAGCCTGACAGGGGTGGCGGGCACTGAAGCTTTCTTT
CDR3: CASSLTGVAGTEAFF

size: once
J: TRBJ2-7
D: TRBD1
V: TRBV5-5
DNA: TGTGCCAGCAGCCCGCGGACAGGTTCCTACGAGCAGTACTTC
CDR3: CASSPRTGSYEQYF

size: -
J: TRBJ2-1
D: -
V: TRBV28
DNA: TGTGCCAGCAGACACGGGAGCGACTACAATGAGCAGTTCTTC
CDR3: CASRHGSDYNEQFF

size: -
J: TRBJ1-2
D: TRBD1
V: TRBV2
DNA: TGTGCCAGCAGTTTTAGACAGGGAGGCTATGGCTACACCTTC
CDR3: CASSFRQGGYGYTF

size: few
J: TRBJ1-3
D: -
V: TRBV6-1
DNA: TGTGCCAGCAGTCCAGACACATCTGGAAACACCATATATTTT
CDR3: CASSPDTSGNTIYF

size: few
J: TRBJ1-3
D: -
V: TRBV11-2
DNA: TGTGCCAGCAGCCTCGGACATGCCATATATTTT
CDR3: CASSLGHAIYF

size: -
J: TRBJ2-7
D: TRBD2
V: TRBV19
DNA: TGTGCCAGCAGGACTAGTGGAGAGTCCTACGAGCAGTACTTC
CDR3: CASRTSGESYEQYF

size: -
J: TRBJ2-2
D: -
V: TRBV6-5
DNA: TGTGCCAGCAGGCCAGAAACCGGGGAGCTGTTTTTT
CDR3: CASRPETGELFF

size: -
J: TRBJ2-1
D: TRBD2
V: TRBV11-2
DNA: TGTGCCAGCAGCCCATCCCGGACTAGCTTAAATGAGCAGTTCTTC
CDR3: CASSPSRTSLNEQFF

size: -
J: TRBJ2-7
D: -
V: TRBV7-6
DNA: TGTGCCAGCAGCTTAGCGGCGGGTACAGCCTACGAGCAGTACTTC
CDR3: CASSLAAGTAYEQYF

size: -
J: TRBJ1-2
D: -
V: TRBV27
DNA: TGTGCCAGCAGTTCCGCTGACAGGCTCTATGGCTACACCTTC
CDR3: CASSSADRLYGYTF

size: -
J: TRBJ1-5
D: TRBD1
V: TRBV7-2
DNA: TGTGCCAGCAGCACAAGAGGGACAGGGTATCAGCCCCAGCATTTT
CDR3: CASSTRGTGYQPQHF

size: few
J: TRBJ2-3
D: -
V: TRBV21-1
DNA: TGTGCCAGCAGCTCGGAGCCAGATACGCAGTATTTT
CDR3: CASSSEPDTQYF

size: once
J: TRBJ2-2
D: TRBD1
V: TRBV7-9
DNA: TGTGCCAGCAGCTCGAATCCGGACAGGGCGGCCGGGGAGCTGTTTTTT
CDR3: CASSSNPDRAAGELFF

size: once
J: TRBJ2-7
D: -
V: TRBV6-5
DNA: TGTGCCAGCAGTTCATCTAGACAGGGAGGCTCCTACGAGCAGTACTTC
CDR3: CASSSSRQGGSYEQYF

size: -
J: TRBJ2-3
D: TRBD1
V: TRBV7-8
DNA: TGTGCCAGCAGCTTAGTTGGGACAGGGTTCGGAACGCAGTATTTT
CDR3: CASSLVGTGFGTQYF

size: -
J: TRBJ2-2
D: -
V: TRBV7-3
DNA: TGTGCCAGCAGCCGGAGGGACGGGGAGCTGTTTTTT
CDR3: CASSRRDGELFF

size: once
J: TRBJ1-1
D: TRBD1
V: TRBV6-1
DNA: TGTGCCAGCAGTTCTGCAACGACAGGGAGGCCTGAAGCTTTCTTT
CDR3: CASSSATTGRPEAFF

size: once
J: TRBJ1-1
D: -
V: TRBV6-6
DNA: TGCGCCAGCAGTACCCTCAGGGACACTGAAGCTTTCTTT
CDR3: CASSTLRDTEAFF

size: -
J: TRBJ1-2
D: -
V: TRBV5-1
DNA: TGCGCCAGCAGCTTGTCGGGAAATGGCTACACCTTC
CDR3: CASSLSGNGYTF

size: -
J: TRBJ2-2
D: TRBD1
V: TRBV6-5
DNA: TGTGCCAGCATTATTGACAGGGGAATCACCGGGGAGCTGTTTTTT
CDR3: CASIIDRGITGELFF

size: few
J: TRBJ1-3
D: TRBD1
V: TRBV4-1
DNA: TGCGCCAGCAGCGAGGGGACAGGGGGTACGGGAAACACCATATATTTT
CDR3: CASSEGTGGTGNTIYF

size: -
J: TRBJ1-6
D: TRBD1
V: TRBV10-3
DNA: TGTGCCATCAGCTTACACTATGGGACAGGACAGAATTCACCCCTCCACTTT
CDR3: CAISLHYGTGQNSPLHF

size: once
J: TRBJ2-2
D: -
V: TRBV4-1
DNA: TGCGCCAGCAGCCAAGTTTACAGAGTGAACACCGGGGAGCTGTTTTTT
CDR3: CASSQVYRVNTGELFF

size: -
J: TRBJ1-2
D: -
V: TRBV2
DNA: TGTGCCAGCAGTGAAGCAACAGGGAACTATGGCTACACCTTC
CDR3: CASSEATGNYGYTF

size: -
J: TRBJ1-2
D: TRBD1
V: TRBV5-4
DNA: TGTGCCAGCAGCTCGACGCGGAACAGGGGGTATGGCTACACCTTC
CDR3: CASSSTRNRGYGYTF

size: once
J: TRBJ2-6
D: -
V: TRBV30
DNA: TGTGCCTGGAGTCCGGGGAGCTCTGGGGCCAACGTCCTGACTTTC
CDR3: CAWSPGSSGANVLTF